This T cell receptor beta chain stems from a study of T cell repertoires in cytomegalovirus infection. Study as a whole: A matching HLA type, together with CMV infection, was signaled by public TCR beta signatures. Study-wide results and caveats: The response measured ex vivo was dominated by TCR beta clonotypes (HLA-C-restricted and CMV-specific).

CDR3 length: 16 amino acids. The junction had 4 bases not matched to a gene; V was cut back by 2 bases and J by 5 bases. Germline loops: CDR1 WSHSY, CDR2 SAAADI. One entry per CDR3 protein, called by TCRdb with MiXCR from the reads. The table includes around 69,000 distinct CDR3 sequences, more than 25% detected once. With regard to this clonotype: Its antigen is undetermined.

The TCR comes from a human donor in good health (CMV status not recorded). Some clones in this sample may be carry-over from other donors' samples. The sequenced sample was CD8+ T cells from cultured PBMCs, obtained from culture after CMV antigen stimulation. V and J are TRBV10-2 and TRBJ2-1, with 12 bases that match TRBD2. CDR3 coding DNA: TGCGCCAGCAGTGAGGGGACTAGCGGGCGGAACAATGAGCAGTTCTTC. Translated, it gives CASSEGTSGRNNEQFF.